This T cell receptor beta chain was obtained from a study of OX40 agonist ivuxolimab in advanced cancers. Study context: Given to patients was ivuxolimab, an agonistic anti-OX40 (CD134) antibody. Mean age 60 years, range about 23 to 80; 82.7% male.

As to this clone: Its antigen is undetermined.

Notes on the study in general: The authors also found low normalized T-cell clonal expansion in some nonresponders.

Germline CDR1 and CDR2: MGHDK and SYGVNS. Trimming took off 5 bases at V and 8 bases at J, with 15 bases between the two ends. The CDR3 length is 14 residues. The repertoire was sequenced with immunoSEQ multiplex PCR; TCRdb's copy has only in-frame clones and lacks some. Found here are under 85,000 clones, about 94% of them singletons; the top ten hold over 20%. This sequence was found in an adult with an advanced solid tumor such as melanoma, head and neck, liver or kidney cancer. The chain uses TRBV25-1 and TRBJ1-4; D gene ambiguous. Sample: CD4+ or CD8+ T cells sorted from blood, taken in a trial of the OX40 agonist ivuxolimab. This chain's CDR3 is CASSPPGPGEKLFF. CDR3 bases: TGTGCCAGCAGTCCTCCGGGCCCTGGGGAAAAACTGTTTTTT.